This TCR beta chain was documented in a study of naive and memory T cell subsets. Study-level findings and limits: Naive and memory subsets had different power law exponents for TCR abundance. Diversity fell and Gini index rose from naive through CM, EM, EMRA.

Germline CDR1 and CDR2: SQVTM and ANQGSEA. This CDR3 has 11 residues. With 8 bases removed from V and 6 bases from J, the gap between germline ends came to 13 bases. CD8 T cells were positively selected from what remained after CD4 positive selection. This clonotype was found many times. Its specificity is not known. The beta constant-region primer was an equimolar mix of two oligonucleotides covering TRBC1 and TRBC2. An oligonucleotide with the SP2 primer and a 12-nucleotide UMI was ligated to the cDNA 3' end. TCRdb used MiXCR to reprocess the UMI-ligation and nested PCR reads, holding one entry per CDR3 protein. The sample gives 75,000 to 85,000 distinct CDR3 sequences, about 12% of which show up once; 0.9% to 0.95% is in the top ten.

The sequencing sample was made of central memory CD4+ T cells from blood. The receptor's source is a human donor in good health. The chain couples TRBV29-1 to TRBJ2-5; D is undetermined. CDR3 DNA: TGCAGCACCAAGCGAGCGAAGACCCAGTACTTC. Its translation: CSTKRAKTQYF.